This T cell receptor (beta chain) appears in the sequencing data of a study of tissue T cells after allogeneic stem cell transplantation. The method was immunoSEQ multiplex PCR; TCRdb's version includes in-frame clones alone and lacks a portion of them. The table has 10,000 or so clones, approximately 59% seen once. Study conclusions and caveats: Motif-based clustering found tissue-specific repertoire signatures shared across patients, though few clones were shared.

V was pared by 0 bases and J by 2 bases, with 13 bases of the junction left unmatched. The V gene's germline CDR1 is SGDLS and CDR2 YYNGEE. This CDR3 is built from 19 residues. Autopsy tissues included GI tract, liver, skin and lymphoid organs. A remark on this clone: The antigen is unknown.

The sequence derives from a woman aged 18 to 49 with breast cancer. The sequencing here drew on tissue from the ileum, taken at autopsy. The rearrangement uses TRBV9 and TRBJ2-7; TRBD2 agrees at 11 bases. The CDR3 DNA reads as TGTGCCAGCAGCGTAGAAACCGGGCTAGCGGGAGGTAGGACCTACGAGCAGTACTTC. It encodes CASSVETGLAGGRTYEQYF.